The T cell receptor (beta chain) under discussion was sequenced for a study of shared clonotypes between healthy human individuals. Naive CD8 populations comprised CD45RO-negative cells positively selected for CCR7, excluding terminally differentiated effector memory CD45RA+ cells. The germline CDR1 and CDR2 sequences are SGDLS and YYNGEE. V lost 0 bases and J 2 bases, leaving 5 bases between the germline ends. The CDR3 is 13 residues long. A few counts support this clone. A read error may be the cause here, since a much bigger clone is one base away. Other DNA sequences in this sample translate to the same CDR3. Assay: immunoSEQ multiplex PCR; the TCRdb copy retains only in-frame clones and omits some. The sample includes roughly 1,800,000 clones, over 85% of them seen just once.

The sequence was obtained from a man in his late teens or twenties in good health. The sequenced sample was naive CD8+ T cells sorted from blood. This chain joins TRBV9 and TRBJ1-1; D not certain. The CDR3 DNA reads TGTGCCAGCAGCGTAGGGGCCAACACTGAAGCTTTCTTT. This encodes CASSVGANTEAFF.